This TCR beta chain comes out of a study of T cell changes during pregnancy in multiple sclerosis. Per germline, CDR1 SGHNT and CDR2 YYREEE (reference sequence). This CDR3 comprises 13 residues. Trimming at V came to 3 bases and at J to 7 bases, leaving 4 bases not matched to a gene. Some clones are missing from TCRdb's copy, which holds only in-frame ones; the method was immunoSEQ multiplex PCR. The sample holds roughly 89,000 clones; approximately 94% are singletons and the top ten take 2.2%. This rearrangement joins TRBV5-4 to TRBJ1-2; 9 bases fit TRBD1. The TCR was taken from a female donor with multiple sclerosis, enrolled in a pregnancy study. Material: peripheral blood, obtained in the third trimester of pregnancy. CDR3 DNA sequence: TGTGCCAGCAGCTGGGACAGGGTCGGTGGCTACACCTTC. It is translated as CASSWDRVGGYTF.